This TCR beta chain was captured by sequencing in a study of cytomegalovirus exposure and HLA in healthy donors. Study-level results: Rare TCR sequences predominated, though certain public TCRs were found in many donors. A later examination showed that TCR association rates differed by HLA locus, with DRB1 most and HLA-C fewest.

Primers included in the PCR were 60 Vbeta and 13 Jbeta primers. Using immunoSEQ multiplex PCR, the repertoire was profiled, and TCRdb retains in-frame clones only, with some absent. This listing includes around 140,000 clones. Turning to this clone: Its antigen is currently unknown.

Sequencing was done on a sample of PBMCs. The origin of this receptor is a man aged 18-30 years in good health and CMV-seronegative.

The CDR3 DNA sequence: TGTGCCAGTAGCGCCTGGGGAGGGGTGCGTAGGAAGCGGCCCTTCTACAATGAGCAGTTCTTC. This codes for CASSAWGGVRRKRPFYNEQFF. The rearrangement links TRBV19 to TRBJ2-1; 7 bases match TRBD2. The V gene end was trimmed by 6 bases and the J gene end by 3 bases; junction bases not matched to a gene: 26. The CDR3 is made up of 21 amino acids. Germline assignment: CDR1 LNHDA and CDR2 SQIVND (reference sequence).